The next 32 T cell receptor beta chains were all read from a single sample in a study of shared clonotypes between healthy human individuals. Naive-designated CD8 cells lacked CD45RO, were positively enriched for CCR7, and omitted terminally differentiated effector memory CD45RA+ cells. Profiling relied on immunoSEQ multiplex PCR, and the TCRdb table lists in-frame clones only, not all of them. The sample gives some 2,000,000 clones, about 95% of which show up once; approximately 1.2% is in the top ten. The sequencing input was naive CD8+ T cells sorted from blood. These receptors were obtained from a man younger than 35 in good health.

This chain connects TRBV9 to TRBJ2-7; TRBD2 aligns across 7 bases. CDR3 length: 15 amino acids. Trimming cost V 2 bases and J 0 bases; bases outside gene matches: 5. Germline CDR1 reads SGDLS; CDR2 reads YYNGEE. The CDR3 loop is CASSVGLSNSYEQYF. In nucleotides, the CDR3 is TGTGCCAGCAGCGTGGGACTATCAAACTCCTACGAGCAGTACTTC.

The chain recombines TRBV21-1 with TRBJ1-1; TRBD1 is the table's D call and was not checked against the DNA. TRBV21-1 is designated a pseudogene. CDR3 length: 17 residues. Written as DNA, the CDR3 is TGTGCCAGCAGCAAAGTCCAACGGGGGACAGCTAACACTGAAGCTTTCTTT. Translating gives CASSKVQRGTANTEAFF.

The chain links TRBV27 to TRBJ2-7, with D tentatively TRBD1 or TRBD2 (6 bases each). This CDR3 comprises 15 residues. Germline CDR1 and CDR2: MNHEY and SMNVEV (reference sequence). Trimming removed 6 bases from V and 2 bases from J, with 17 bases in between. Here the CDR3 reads CASSPHGGATYEQYF. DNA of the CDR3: TGTGCCAGCAGCCCTCACGGGGGCGCGACCTACGAGCAGTACTTC.

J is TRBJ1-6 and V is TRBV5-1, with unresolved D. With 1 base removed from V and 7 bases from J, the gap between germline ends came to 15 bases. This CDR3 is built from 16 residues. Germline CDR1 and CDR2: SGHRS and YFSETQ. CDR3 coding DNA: TGCGCCAGCAGCTTGACCATAGGAAACGGCAATTCACCCCTCCACTTT. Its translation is CASSLTIGNGNSPLHF.

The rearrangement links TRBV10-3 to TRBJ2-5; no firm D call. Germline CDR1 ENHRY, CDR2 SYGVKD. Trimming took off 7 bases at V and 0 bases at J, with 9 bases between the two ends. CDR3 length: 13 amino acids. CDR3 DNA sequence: TGTGCCATCATGGCGTCCGACCAAGAGACCCAGTACTTC. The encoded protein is CAIMASDQETQYF.

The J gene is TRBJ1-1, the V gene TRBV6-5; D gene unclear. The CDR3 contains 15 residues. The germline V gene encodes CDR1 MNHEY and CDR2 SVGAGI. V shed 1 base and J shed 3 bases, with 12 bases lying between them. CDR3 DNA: TGTGCCAGCAGTTACTACGAGGGAATAGACACTGAAGCTTTCTTT. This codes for CASSYYEGIDTEAFF.

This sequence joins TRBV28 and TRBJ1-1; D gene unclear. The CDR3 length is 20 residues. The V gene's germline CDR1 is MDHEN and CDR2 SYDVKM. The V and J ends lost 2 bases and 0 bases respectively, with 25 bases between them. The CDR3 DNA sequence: TGTGCCAGCAGTTTAGTTAGGGCGGGGTCCTTTGGGGAGATGAACACTGAAGCTTTCTTT. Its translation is CASSLVRAGSFGEMNTEAFF.

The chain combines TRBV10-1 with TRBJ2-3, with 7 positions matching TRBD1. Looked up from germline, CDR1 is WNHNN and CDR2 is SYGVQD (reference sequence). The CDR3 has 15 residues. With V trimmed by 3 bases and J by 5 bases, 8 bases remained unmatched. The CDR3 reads CASSDSGTAEDTQYF. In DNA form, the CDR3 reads TGCGCCAGCAGTGACTCCGGGACAGCCGAAGATACGCAGTATTTT.

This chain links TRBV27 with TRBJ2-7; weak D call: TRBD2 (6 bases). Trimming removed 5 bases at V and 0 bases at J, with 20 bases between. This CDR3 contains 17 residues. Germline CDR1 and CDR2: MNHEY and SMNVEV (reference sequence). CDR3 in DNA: TGTGCCAGCAGTCCAATACCGGGACGGGGACTCTCCTACGAGCAGTACTTC. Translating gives CASSPIPGRGLSYEQYF.

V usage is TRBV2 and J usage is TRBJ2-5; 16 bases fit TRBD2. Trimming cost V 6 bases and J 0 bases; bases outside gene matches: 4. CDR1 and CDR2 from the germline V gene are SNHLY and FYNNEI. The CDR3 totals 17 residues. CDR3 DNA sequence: TGTGCCAGCAGACCGGGACTAGCGGGGGGGAACCAAGAGACCCAGTACTTC. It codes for CASRPGLAGGNQETQYF. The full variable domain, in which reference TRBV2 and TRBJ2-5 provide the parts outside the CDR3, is EPEVTQTPSHQVTQMGQEVILRCVPISNHLYFYWYRQILGQKVEFLVSFYNNEISEKSEIFDDQFSVERPDGSNFTLKIRSTKLEDSAMYFCASRPGLAGGNQETQYFGPGTRLLVL.

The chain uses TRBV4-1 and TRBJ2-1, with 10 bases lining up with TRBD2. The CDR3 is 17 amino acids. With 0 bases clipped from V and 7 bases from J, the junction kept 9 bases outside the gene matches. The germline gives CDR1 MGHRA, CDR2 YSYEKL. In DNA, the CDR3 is TGCGCCAGCAGCCAAGATCTGCCTAGCGGGAGAGGTAATGAGCAGTTCTTC. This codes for CASSQDLPSGRGNEQFF.

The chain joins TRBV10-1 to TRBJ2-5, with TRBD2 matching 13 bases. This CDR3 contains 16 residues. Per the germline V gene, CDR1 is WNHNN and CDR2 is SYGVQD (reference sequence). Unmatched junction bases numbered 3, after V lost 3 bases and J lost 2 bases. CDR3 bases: TGCGCCAGCAGTGATTCGACTAGCGGGAGGCAAGAGACCCAGTACTTC. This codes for CASSDSTSGRQETQYF.

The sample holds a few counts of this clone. The CDR3 DNA reads as TGTGCCAGCAGCTTGTTCGCAGATACGCAGTATTTT. The encoded protein is CASSLFADTQYF. J is TRBJ2-3 and V is TRBV5-8; D unclear. The germline CDR1 and CDR2 sequences are SGHTS and YDEGEE. V lost 1 base, J lost 4 bases, and 4 bases lay in between. This CDR3 comprises 12 residues.

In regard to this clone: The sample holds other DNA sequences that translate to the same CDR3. The CDR3 DNA sequence: TGTGCCAGCAGTTACTCTGCGGGAGCAGATACGCAGTATTTT. It translates to CASSYSAGADTQYF. The V gene is TRBV6-5, the J gene TRBJ2-3; the match to TRBD2 covers 7 bases. With V trimmed by 0 bases and J by 4 bases, 1 base remained unmatched. This CDR3 has 14 residues. CDR1 is MNHEY and CDR2 is SVGAGI in the germline V gene.

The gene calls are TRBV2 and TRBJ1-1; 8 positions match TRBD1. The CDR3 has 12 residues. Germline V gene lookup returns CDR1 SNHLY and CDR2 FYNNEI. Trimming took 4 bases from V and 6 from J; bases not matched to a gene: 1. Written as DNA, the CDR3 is TGTGCCAGCAGTGCGACAGGGGCTGAAGCTTTCTTT. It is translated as CASSATGAEAFF.

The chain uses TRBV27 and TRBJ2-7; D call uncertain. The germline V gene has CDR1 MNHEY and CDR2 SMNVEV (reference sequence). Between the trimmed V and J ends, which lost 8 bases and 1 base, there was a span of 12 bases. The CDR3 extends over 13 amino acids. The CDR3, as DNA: TGTGCCAGCGGCCCACTGCCGTCCTACGAGCAGTACTTC. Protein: CASGPLPSYEQYF.

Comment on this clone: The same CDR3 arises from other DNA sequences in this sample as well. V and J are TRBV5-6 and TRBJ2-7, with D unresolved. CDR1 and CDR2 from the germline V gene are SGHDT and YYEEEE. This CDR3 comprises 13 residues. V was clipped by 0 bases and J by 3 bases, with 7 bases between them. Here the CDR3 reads CASSLEGNYEQYF. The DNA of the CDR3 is TGTGCCAGCAGCTTGGAGGGCAACTACGAGCAGTACTTC.

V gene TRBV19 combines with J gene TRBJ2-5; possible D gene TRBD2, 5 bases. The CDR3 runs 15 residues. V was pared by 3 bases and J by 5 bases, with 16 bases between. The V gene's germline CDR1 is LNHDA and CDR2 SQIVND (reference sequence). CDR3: CASSISAGIGETQYF. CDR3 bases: TGTGCCAGTAGTATCTCGGCCGGGATCGGGGAGACCCAGTACTTC. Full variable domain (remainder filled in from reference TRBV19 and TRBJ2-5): DGGITQSPKYLFRKEGQNVTLSCEQNLNHDAMYWYRQDPGQGLRLIYYSQIVNDFQKGDIAEGYSVSREKKESFPLTVTSAQKNPTAFYLCASSISAGIGETQYFGPGTRLLVL.

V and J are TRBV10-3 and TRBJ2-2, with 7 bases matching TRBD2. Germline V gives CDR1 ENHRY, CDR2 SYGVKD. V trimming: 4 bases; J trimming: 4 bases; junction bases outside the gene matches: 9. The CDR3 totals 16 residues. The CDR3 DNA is TGTGCCATCAGTGGGGAGGGAGGGGACGGCACCGGGGAGCTGTTTTTT. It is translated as CAISGEGGDGTGELFF.

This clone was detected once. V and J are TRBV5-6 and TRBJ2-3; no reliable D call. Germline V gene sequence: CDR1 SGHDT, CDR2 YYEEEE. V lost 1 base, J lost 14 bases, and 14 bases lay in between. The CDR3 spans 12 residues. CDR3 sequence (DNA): TGTGCCAGCAGCTTGCCGGTTGCAGAATGGTATTTT. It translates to CASSLPVAEWYF.

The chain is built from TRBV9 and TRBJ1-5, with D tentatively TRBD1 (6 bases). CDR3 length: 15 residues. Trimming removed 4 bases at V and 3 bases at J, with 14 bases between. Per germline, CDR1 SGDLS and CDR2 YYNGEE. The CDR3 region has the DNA TGTGCCAGCAGCCAGTCGGGGGCCCTCAATCAGCCCCAGCATTTT. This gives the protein CASSQSGALNQPQHF.

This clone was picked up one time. CDR3 region: CASTSQGYNYGYTF. CDR3 in DNA: TGTGCCAGCACCAGTCAGGGGTACAACTATGGCTACACCTTC. The rearrangement links TRBV6-5 to TRBJ1-2; maybe TRBD1 (6 bases). CDR1 and CDR2 from the germline V gene are MNHEY and SVGAGI. The CDR3 runs to 14 residues. Trimming cost V 7 bases and J 2 bases, with 14 bases left between them.

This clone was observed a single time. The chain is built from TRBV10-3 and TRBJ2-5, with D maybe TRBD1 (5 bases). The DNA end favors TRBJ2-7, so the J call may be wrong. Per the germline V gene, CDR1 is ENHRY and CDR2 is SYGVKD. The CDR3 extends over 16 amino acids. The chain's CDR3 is CAISELTQRGQNEQYF. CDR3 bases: TGTGCCATCAGTGAGTTGACCCAAAGGGGCCAGAACGAGCAGTACTTC.

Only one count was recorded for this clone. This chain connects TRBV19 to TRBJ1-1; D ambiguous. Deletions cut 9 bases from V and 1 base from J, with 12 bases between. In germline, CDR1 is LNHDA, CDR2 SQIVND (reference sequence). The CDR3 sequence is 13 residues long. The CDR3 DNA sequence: TGTGCCAGCTCACTACAAAGGAACACTGAAGCTTTCTTT. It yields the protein CASSLQRNTEAFF.

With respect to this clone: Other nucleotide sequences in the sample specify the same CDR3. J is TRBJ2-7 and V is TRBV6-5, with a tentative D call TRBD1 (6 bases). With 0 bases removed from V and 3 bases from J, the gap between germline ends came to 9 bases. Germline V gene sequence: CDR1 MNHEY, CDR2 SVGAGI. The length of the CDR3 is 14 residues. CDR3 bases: TGTGCCAGCAGTTACTCGACAGGAAACTACGAGCAGTACTTC. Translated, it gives CASSYSTGNYEQYF.

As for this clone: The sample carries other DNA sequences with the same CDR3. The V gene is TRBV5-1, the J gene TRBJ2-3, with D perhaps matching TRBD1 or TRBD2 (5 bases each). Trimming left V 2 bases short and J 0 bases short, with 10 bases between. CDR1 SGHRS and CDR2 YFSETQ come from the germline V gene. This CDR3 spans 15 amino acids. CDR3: CASSFGTASTDTQYF. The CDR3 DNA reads TGCGCCAGCAGCTTTGGGACCGCTAGCACAGATACGCAGTATTTT.

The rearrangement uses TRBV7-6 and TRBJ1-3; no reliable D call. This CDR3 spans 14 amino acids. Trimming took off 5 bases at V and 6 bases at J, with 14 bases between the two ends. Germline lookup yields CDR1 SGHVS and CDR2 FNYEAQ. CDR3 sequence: CASSPTNGVNTIYF. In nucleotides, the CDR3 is TGTGCCAGCAGCCCTACTAACGGAGTAAACACCATATATTTT.

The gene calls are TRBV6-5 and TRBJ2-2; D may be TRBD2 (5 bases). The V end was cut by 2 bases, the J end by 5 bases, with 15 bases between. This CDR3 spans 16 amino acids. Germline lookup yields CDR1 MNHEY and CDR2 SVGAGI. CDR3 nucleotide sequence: TGTGCCAGCAGTTACGTGAGGGTCTCATGGACCGGGGAGCTGTTTTTT. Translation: CASSYVRVSWTGELFF.

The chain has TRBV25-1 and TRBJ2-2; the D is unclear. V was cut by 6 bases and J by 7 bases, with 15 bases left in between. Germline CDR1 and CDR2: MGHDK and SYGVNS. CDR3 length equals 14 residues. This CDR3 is CASSPDPGGGELFF. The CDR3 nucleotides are TGTGCCAGCAGCCCCGACCCCGGCGGCGGGGAGCTGTTTTTT.

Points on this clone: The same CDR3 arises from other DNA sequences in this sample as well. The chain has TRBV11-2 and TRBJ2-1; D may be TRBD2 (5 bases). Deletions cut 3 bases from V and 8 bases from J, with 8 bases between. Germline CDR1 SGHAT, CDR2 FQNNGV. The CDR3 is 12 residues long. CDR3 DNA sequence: TGTGCCAGCAGCTTGGACTCTCATGAGCAGTTCTTC. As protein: CASSLDSHEQFF.

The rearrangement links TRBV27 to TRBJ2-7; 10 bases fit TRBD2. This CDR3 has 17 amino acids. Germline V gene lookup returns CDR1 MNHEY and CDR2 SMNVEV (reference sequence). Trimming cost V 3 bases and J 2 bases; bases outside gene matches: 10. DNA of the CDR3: TGTGCCAGCAGTTTGCTCGGACTAGCGGAGCAACCCTACGAGCAGTACTTC. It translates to CASSLLGLAEQPYEQYF.

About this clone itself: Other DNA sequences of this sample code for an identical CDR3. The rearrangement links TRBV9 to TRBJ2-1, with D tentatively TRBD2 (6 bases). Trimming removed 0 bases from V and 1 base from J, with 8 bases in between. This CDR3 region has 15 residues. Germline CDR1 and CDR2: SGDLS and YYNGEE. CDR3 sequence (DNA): TGTGCCAGCAGCGTAGAGGGAGGTTCCTACAATGAGCAGTTCTTC. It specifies CASSVEGGSYNEQFF.